This T cell receptor (beta chain) was sequenced in a study of blood T cell repertoires in COVID-19. This table comes from immunoSEQ multiplex PCR, and its TCRdb copy is limited to in-frame clones, with some not included. The sample carries hundreds of thousands of clones, around 90% recorded once. This CDR3 region has 15 residues. Germline V gene sequence: CDR1 MDHEN, CDR2 SYDVKM. V gave up 4 bases and J gave up 1 base; unmatched junction bases: 6. This clone was seen a few times. Sequenced input: PBMCs or T cells enriched from blood (not recorded which). This clonotype was obtained from a young woman with acute COVID-19. The genes are TRBV28 and TRBJ2-7; 8 bases map to TRBD1. The chain's CDR3 is CASSSGGLRSYEQYF. The CDR3 bases are TGTGCCAGCAGTTCAGGGGGCCTCCGGTCCTACGAGCAGTACTTC.